This passage covers 20 T cell receptor beta chains from one sample sequenced in a study of T cell responses to AZD1222 COVID-19 vaccine. Sequencing used immunoSEQ multiplex PCR; TCRdb keeps in-frame clones, though not all of them. The table shows more than 150,000 clones, with 85% to 95% occurring only once. The sequences come from peripheral blood, collected 28 days after the second AZD1222 dose. The receptors were gathered from an adult who received the AZD1222 COVID-19 vaccine.

The V gene is TRBV9, the J gene TRBJ1-3; D is unclear. Trimming took 2 bases from V and 0 from J, leaving 6 bases between them. Germline loops: CDR1 SGDLS, CDR2 YYNGEE. This CDR3 has 14 residues. CDR3 region: CASSVGNSGNTIYF. The DNA of the CDR3 is TGTGCCAGCAGCGTCGGCAACTCTGGAAACACCATATATTTT.

The rearrangement uses TRBV18 and TRBJ2-5; D not resolved. The CDR3 consists of 11 residues. Germline V gene data show CDR1 as KGHSH and CDR2 as LQKENI. Trimming shortened V by 5 bases and J by 2 bases, and 3 bases separated the two germline ends. The chain's CDR3 is CASSSQETQYF. In nucleotides, the CDR3 is TGTGCCAGCTCATCACAAGAGACCCAGTACTTC.

The chain combines TRBV5-1 with TRBJ2-1; 8 bases are a match to TRBD1. V lost 4 bases, J lost 5 bases, and 11 bases stayed unmatched. The CDR3 length is 16 residues. Germline V gene data show CDR1 as SGHRS and CDR2 as YFSETQ. The CDR3 DNA is TGCGCCAGCAGCCTTCGCACCGGACAGGGTAACAATGAGCAGTTCTTC. Its translation: CASSLRTGQGNNEQFF.

V and J are TRBV2 and TRBJ2-5; 9 positions agree with TRBD2. V was clipped by 7 bases and J by 7 bases; unmatched bases: 10. The CDR3 sequence is 14 residues long. Germline V CDR1 and CDR2: SNHLY, FYNNEI. The CDR3 bases are TGTGCCAGCACCCGGACTAGCGCGACAGGGACCCAGTACTTC. Protein product: CASTRTSATGTQYF.

The rearrangement uses TRBV14 and TRBJ2-2, with 11 nucleotides matching TRBD2. Germline-derived CDR1 and CDR2 are SGHDN and FVKESK. V lost 8 bases, J lost 5 bases, and 7 bases stayed unmatched. The CDR3 runs to 15 residues. The CDR3 sequence is CASGRLAGRTGELFF. CDR3 nucleotides: TGTGCCAGCGGAAGACTAGCGGGAAGGACCGGGGAGCTGTTTTTT.

CDR3 in amino acids: CASSFGGLSPLHF. The CDR3 DNA reads TGTGCCAGCAGTTTTGGGGGGCTCTCACCCCTCCACTTT. The chain recombines TRBV27 with TRBJ1-6; D is perhaps TRBD1 (6 bases). Germline values: CDR1 MNHEY, CDR2 SMNVEV (reference sequence). The V end was cut by 3 bases, the J end by 10 bases, with 10 bases between. CDR3 length equals 13 residues.

The chain carries TRBV29-1 and TRBJ1-2; 7 bases match TRBD1. After removal of 8 bases from V and 7 bases from J, the junction contained 10 bases not matched to a gene. CDR3 size: 12 residues. Germline V gene lookup returns CDR1 SQVTM and CDR2 ANQGSEA. The CDR3 spells CSYRQGNVGYTF. As DNA, the CDR3 is TGCAGCTACCGACAGGGTAACGTTGGCTACACCTTC.

V gene TRBV2 combines with J gene TRBJ1-5; D gene unclear. This CDR3 contains 15 residues. Germline lookup yields CDR1 SNHLY and CDR2 FYNNEI. Trimming pared 9 bases from V and 0 bases from J, leaving 15 bases between. In DNA form, the CDR3 reads TGTGCCAGTTTACCAGACGGGGTTAGCAATCAGCCCCAGCATTTT. It codes for CASLPDGVSNQPQHF.

The V and J genes are TRBV30 and TRBJ2-7; D might be TRBD1 (7 bases). Trimming shortened V by 3 bases and J by 4 bases, and 16 bases separated the two germline ends. Germline CDR1 reads GTSNPN; CDR2 reads SVGIG (reference sequence). The CDR3 runs 14 residues. The CDR3 nucleotides are TGTGCCTGGAGCCCCCCCAGGGGGAGGTACGAGCAGTACTTC. Its protein product is CAWSPPRGRYEQYF.

J is TRBJ1-1 and V is TRBV6-2 or TRBV6-3, with TRBD1 matching over 7 bases. V was clipped by 5 bases and J by 5 bases; unmatched bases: 11. The CDR3 length is 15 residues. Germline CDR1 is MNHEY and CDR2 is SVGEGT. The CDR3 DNA reads as TGTGCCAGCAGTCAAACCGGGACAGCAATAACTGAAGCTTTCTTT. Protein product: CASSQTGTAITEAFF.

This clone appeared a few times. V usage is TRBV5-8 and J usage is TRBJ1-3; unclear D gene. Germline V gives CDR1 SGHTS, CDR2 YDEGEE. The V end lost 2 bases, the J end lost 0 bases, and 9 bases lay between the germline ends. This CDR3 is built from 15 residues. CDR3 sequence (DNA): TGTGCCAGCAGCTTAGGACCGAGCTCTGGAAACACCATATATTTT. Its protein is CASSLGPSSGNTIYF. The variable domain in full, completed from reference TRBV5-8 and TRBJ1-3, reads EAGVTQSPTHLIKTRGQQATLRCSPISGHTSVYWYQQALGLGLQFLLWYDEGEERNRGNFPPRFSGRQFPNYSSELNVNALELEDSALYLCASSLGPSSGNTIYFGEGSWLTVV.

The V call is TRBV11-2, the J call TRBJ1-4; D gene ambiguous. This CDR3 is 13 amino acids long. Trimming cost V 0 bases and J 4 bases, with 3 bases left between them. Germline V gene lookup returns CDR1 SGHAT and CDR2 FQNNGV. This CDR3 is CASSLEVNEKLFF. The DNA of the CDR3 is TGTGCCAGCAGCTTAGAGGTTAATGAAAAACTGTTTTTT. The full variable domain, rest sourced from reference TRBV11-2 and TRBJ1-4, is EAGVAQSPRYKIIEKRQSVAFWCNPISGHATLYWYQQILGQGPKLLIQFQNNGVVDDSQLPKDRFSAERLKGVDSTLKIQPAKLEDSAVYLCASSLEVNEKLFFGSGTQLSVL.

The chain is built from TRBV24-1 and TRBJ2-3, with no clear D. CDR1 is KGHDR, CDR2 SFDVKD, per germline. The CDR3 extends over 12 amino acids. Trimming pared 4 bases from V and 8 bases from J, leaving 9 bases between. Here the CDR3 reads CATSETSGTQYF. CDR3 nucleotides: TGTGCCACCAGTGAGACGTCGGGTACGCAGTATTTT.

This chain uses TRBV9 with TRBJ1-1; 8 bases map to TRBD1. Germline V gene lookup returns CDR1 SGDLS and CDR2 YYNGEE. This CDR3 has 15 residues. J lost 4 bases, V lost 3 bases, and 8 bases had no gene match. The CDR3 sequence is CASSGYRGAITEAFF. DNA of the CDR3: TGTGCCAGCAGCGGCTACAGGGGGGCCATCACTGAAGCTTTCTTT.

This rearrangement joins TRBV3-1 (or the pseudogene TRBV3-2) to TRBJ2-7; 11 bases are shared with TRBD2. V gave up 3 bases and J gave up 2 bases; unmatched junction bases: 9. Germline V gene lookup returns CDR1 LGHDT and CDR2 YNNKEL (reference sequence). CDR3 length equals 17 residues. The CDR3: CASSQGTSGRLAYEQYF. The CDR3 DNA reads as TGTGCCAGCAGCCAGGGAACTAGCGGGAGACTCGCCTACGAGCAGTACTTC.

This clone has more than one count but fewer than ten. The V call is TRBV5-8, the J call TRBJ2-7; D may be TRBD1 (7 bases). The CDR3 totals 12 residues. Trimming shortened V by 0 bases and J by 9 bases, and 10 bases separated the two germline ends. Per the germline V gene, CDR1 is SGHTS and CDR2 is YDEGEE. The CDR3 DNA reads as TGTGCCAGCAGCTTGGCCCAGGGGGGGCAGTACTTC. It encodes CASSLAQGGQYF.

V usage is TRBV10-3 and J usage is TRBJ2-7, with 9 bases that match TRBD2. After removal of 5 bases from V and 4 bases from J, the junction contained 6 bases not matched to a gene. The V gene's germline CDR1 is ENHRY and CDR2 SYGVKD. The CDR3 spans 14 residues. CDR3 bases: TGTGCCATCAGTCACGAACTAGCGGGTTACGAGCAGTACTTC. It specifies CAISHELAGYEQYF.

The chain employs TRBV12-3 or TRBV12-4 and TRBJ1-1; unclear D gene. The CDR3 covers 11 residues. Trimming removed 2 bases at V and 4 bases at J, with 2 bases between. Here the CDR3 reads CASSLTTEAFF. The CDR3 region has the DNA TGTGCCAGCAGTTTAACCACTGAAGCTTTCTTT.

This chain joins TRBV19 and TRBJ2-7; perhaps TRBD1 as D (5 bases). V was cut by 5 bases and J by 0 bases, with 17 bases left in between. This CDR3 comprises 16 residues. Germline V gene data show CDR1 as LNHDA and CDR2 as SQIVND (reference sequence). CDR3 residues: CASSPWTPGGSYEQYF. DNA for the CDR3: TGTGCCAGTAGTCCGTGGACACCCGGTGGCTCCTACGAGCAGTACTTC.

This chain links TRBV27 with TRBJ1-5; D ambiguous. The germline V gene has CDR1 MNHEY and CDR2 SMNVEV (reference sequence). This CDR3 is 13 amino acids long. V lost 6 bases, J lost 2 bases, and 8 bases lay in between. The CDR3 DNA reads as TGTGCCAGCAGAGACGGGGGCAATCAGCCCCAGCATTTT. This gives the protein CASRDGGNQPQHF.